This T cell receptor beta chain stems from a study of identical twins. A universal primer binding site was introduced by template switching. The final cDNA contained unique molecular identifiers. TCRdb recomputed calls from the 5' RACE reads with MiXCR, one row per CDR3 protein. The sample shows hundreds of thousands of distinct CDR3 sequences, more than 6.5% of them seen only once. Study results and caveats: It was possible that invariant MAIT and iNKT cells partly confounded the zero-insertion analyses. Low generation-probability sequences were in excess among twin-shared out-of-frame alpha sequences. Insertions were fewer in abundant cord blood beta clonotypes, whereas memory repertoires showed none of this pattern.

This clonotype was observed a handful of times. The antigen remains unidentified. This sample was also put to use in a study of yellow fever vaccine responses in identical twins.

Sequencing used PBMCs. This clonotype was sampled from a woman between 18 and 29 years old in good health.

The CDR3 nucleotides read TGCGCCAGCAGCACACAACCCGGATTAGGGTACGGCGAGCAGTACTTC. Protein sequence: CASSTQPGLGYGEQYF. The rearrangement links TRBV4-3 to TRBJ2-7; D is unclear. Germline CDR1 LGHNA, CDR2 YSLEER. V was shortened by 5 bases and J by 6 bases, with 23 bases between the two germline ends. The CDR3 runs 16 residues.